The T cell receptor (beta chain) described here comes from a study of T cells in Graves' hyperthyroidism and ophthalmopathy (dated by TCRdb to the late 2010s). At the level of the whole study: Peripheral blood samples were taken at the time of initial diagnosis, prior to any treatment. In more than five Graves' hyperthyroidism patients, the study also compared T-cell repertoires from thyroid tissue with T-cell repertoires from blood. Prospective prediction of ophthalmopathy was tested in an independent validation cohort consisting of some 19 hyperthyroidism patients and over 15 patients who later progressed to ophthalmopathy. To identify TCR V-J signatures that set the groups apart, the researchers used a discovery cohort of 100 patients, made up of 40 to 45 with Graves' ophthalmopathy and 57 with stable Graves' hyperthyroidism. For training and testing, the 100 or so patients in the discovery cohort were randomly divided in a 7:3 ratio. After blood sampling, hyperthyroidism patients were treated with methimazole at a starting dose of 30 mg daily, and ophthalmopathy patients were treated with high-dose intravenous methylprednisolone. According to the paper, TCR Vbeta CDR3 sequencing was carried out on about 140 peripheral blood samples, which came from 40 to 45 ophthalmopathy, approximately 72 hyperthyroidism and approximately 17 progressor patients. Results the study describes overall, beyond this receptor: No statistical method was used to fix the sample size in advance, and group allocation was not hidden from the investigators. During validation, the model predicted progression to ophthalmopathy a median of around 6 months ahead of onset, with 70.59% sensitivity and about 72% specificity. Blood samples also contained most of the expanded thyroid clonotypes (frequency above 0.001), which suggests that blood repertoires may reflect thyroid immune responses. Ophthalmopathy was separated from stable hyperthyroidism by a 13 V-J signature model, with approximately 89% sensitivity and about 81% specificity obtained in cross-validation and 80%/75% obtained in testing.

TCR beta CDR3 regions were amplified from RNA transcripts. A first-round RT-PCR of the TCR CDR3 used the HTBI primer set with the Qiagen OneStep RT-PCR kit. Libraries were constructed in a second round of multiplex PCR, after which size selection and purification were carried out. Paired-end sequencing of the libraries was performed with 100 bp reads on an Illumina HiSeq2000. Turning to the authors' computational methods: SOAPnuke was used to process the raw data, with reads discarded if the reads contained adapters or uncalled bases, had a mean Phred below 15, or lacked an exact constant-primer or identifier match. COPE v1.2.5 was used to merge the high-quality paired reads, and each unique nucleotide sequence was defined as a clonotype. MiTCR v1.1 was used to align clonotypes to the IMGT TRBV, TRBD and TRBJ reference segments. Only V-J combinations with frequency above 0.0001, covering about 99% of repertoires, were analysed. A TCS score was defined as the ratio of F50 (clonal expansion) to E x V (chaos), with BLOSUM62-based TCRdist applied between CDR3 peptides within each V-J. Welch's t-statistics and random forest reduced approximately 520 V-J features to roughly 13, which were used in a naive Bayes classifier (R e1071). TCRdb itself trimmed the public reads at Q25 with fastp, ran MiXCR and retained productive beta chains. Rows merge per CDR3 protein into single entries with the most common DNA and genes. Clone size and V and J calls follow TCRdb, not the original study. In this sample the table shows roughly 280,000 distinct CDR3 sequences, 22% of which occur a single time. The ten top clones hold around two thirds of the sample.

Ophthalmopathy patients had moderately to severely active disease, with a Clinical Activity Score of 3 or more, a NOSPECS grade of 4 or more, and a disease duration of less than 3 months. The study excluded patients with uncontrolled infections, other autoimmune diseases, pregnancy or lactation. Diagnoses were established on the basis of clinical symptoms, serum thyroxine and TRAb, thyroid ultrasound, and orbital computed tomography. PBMCs were isolated from 8 to 10 ml of fresh peripheral blood by Ficoll-Paque density gradient centrifugation. Total RNA was extracted using Trizol reagent, and RNA quality was assessed on an Agilent 2100 Bioanalyzer. A remark on this clonotype: What antigen it recognizes has not been identified. No qualities accompany the bases; no much larger clone lies one base away.

Inclusive of the bounding cysteine and phenylalanine, the CDR3 is 14 residues long. The entry retains the CDR3 DNA only, 42 bases that are in frame from base 1. Based on the germline V gene (reference sequence), the CDR1 and CDR2 sequences are LGHDT and YNNKEL. Trimming costs V 0 bases and J 6 bases, and their ends lie 11 bases apart. The chain is made from TRBV3-1 and TRBJ1-2; TRBD1 is possibly the D segment (6 matching bases). This sequence originates from a young man with Graves' ophthalmopathy. Sequencing was carried out using blood. The DNA reads as follows: TGTGCCAGCAGCCAAGAGGATGGGGGGCATGGCTACACCTTC. Its protein is CASSQEDGGHGYTF.